This TCR beta chain was retrieved from a study of blood T cell repertoires in COVID-19. About the research overall: Samples came from the United States, Italy and Spain, spanning acute and convalescent COVID-19. PBMCs, B-cell-depleted T cells, or T cells provided the cDNA or gDNA that made up the material.

Methods used by the authors: Estimates of nucleated cell counts were drawn from the amplification of reference gene primers. The assay was immunoSEQ multiplex PCR, and TCRdb's table has in-frame clones only and misses some. The DNA gave D and trimming, while V, J and clone size come from that table. The top ten clones hold 4% to 4.5% of a sample with around 270,000 clones, approximately 83% of them seen once. In terms of age and location, participants ranged from roughly 18 to 95 years and lived in about 25 US areas. The CDR3 is made up of 16 amino acids. V shed 0 bases and J shed 8 bases, with 14 bases lying between them. In germline, CDR1 is MNHEY, CDR2 SVGEGT.

The V call is TRBV6-2 or TRBV6-3, the J call TRBJ1-6, with D unresolved. Sequenced material: PBMCs or T cells enriched from blood (not recorded which). The clonotype comes from a young woman who had recovered from COVID-19. CDR3 residues: CASSYSSTALDSPLHF. Written as DNA, the CDR3 is TGTGCCAGCAGTTACTCCTCAACAGCCCTTGATTCACCCCTCCACTTT.